This record covers a single T cell receptor (beta chain). Its antigen is not known. Deletions cut 2 bases from V and 3 bases from J, with 8 bases between. Germline CDR1 SGHNT, CDR2 YYREEE (reference sequence). The CDR3 spans 13 residues. This sample stems from a study of cytomegalovirus exposure and HLA in healthy donors. The protocol was immunoSEQ multiplex PCR, while the TCRdb copy is restricted to in-frame clones and leaves out a portion. The table lists some 350,000 clones, approximately 90% of them singletons. Study-wide findings and caveats: Associated with cytomegalovirus, according to the listing, were 150 to 200 TCR beta chains.

The donors were part of the validation cohort, which consisted of over a hundred subjects and was separate from the first cohort of 666 subjects. Input material: PBMCs. The chain is built from TRBV5-4 and TRBJ2-5; no definite D call. The sequence derives from a woman in her twenties or thirties in good health and CMV-seropositive. The CDR3 DNA is TGTGCCAGCAGCTTTTCAGGAGAAGAGACCCAGTACTTC. Its translation is CASSFSGEETQYF.